This T cell receptor beta chain comes out of a study of beta chain features in type 1 diabetes. The CDR3 is 15 amino acids. The V and J ends lost 3 bases and 4 bases, in that order; junction bases with no gene match: 8. CDR1 and CDR2 (germline): MGHDK, SYGVNS. Sequenced material consisted of expressed TCRB transcripts (all of the isolated RNA was reverse transcribed). Method: immunoSEQ multiplex PCR; TCRdb's copy keeps in-frame clones and lacks some. Seen here are under 500,000 clones, around 30% observed once, and the top ten hold roughly 0.06%. The table lists this clone with a few counts. Its antigen remains unknown. Findings and limits, study-wide: Type 1 diabetes patients had VDJ junctions that carried fewer insertions and more deletions.

The TCR was taken from a man in his late teens or twenties in good health. The sequenced sample was naive CD4+ T cells from blood. The V and J genes are TRBV25-1 and TRBJ1-2, with 7 bases that match TRBD1. The CDR3 coding sequence is TGTGCCAGCAGTGACCCATCCGGGACAGTCTATGGCTACACCTTC. Protein product: CASSDPSGTVYGYTF.